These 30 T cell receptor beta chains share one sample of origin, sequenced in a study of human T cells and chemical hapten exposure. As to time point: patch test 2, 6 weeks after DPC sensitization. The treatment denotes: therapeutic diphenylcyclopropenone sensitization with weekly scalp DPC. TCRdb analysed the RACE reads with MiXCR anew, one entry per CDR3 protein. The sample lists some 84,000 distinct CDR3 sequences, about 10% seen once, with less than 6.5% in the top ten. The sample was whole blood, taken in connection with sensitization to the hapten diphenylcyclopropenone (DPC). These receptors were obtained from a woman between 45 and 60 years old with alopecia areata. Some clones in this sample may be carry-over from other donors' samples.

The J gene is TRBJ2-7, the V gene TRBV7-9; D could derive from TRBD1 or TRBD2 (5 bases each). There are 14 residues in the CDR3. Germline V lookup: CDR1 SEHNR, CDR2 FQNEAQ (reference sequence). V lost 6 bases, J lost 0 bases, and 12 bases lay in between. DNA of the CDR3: TGTGCCAGCAGGAGGGGTTCGAGCTCCTACGAGCAGTACTTC. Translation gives CASRRGSSSYEQYF.

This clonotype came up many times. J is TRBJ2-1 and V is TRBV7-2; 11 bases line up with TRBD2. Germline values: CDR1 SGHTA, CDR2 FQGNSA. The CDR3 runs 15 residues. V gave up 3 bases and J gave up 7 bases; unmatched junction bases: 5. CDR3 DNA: TGTGCCAGCAGCTTCATTCGGACTAGCGGGAATGAGCAGTTCTTC. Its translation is CASSFIRTSGNEQFF. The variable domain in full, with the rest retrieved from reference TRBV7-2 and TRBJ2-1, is GAGVSQSPSNKVTEKGKDVELRCDPISGHTALYWYRQSLGQGLEFLIYFQGNSAPDKSGLPSDRFSAERTGGSVSTLTIQRTQQEDSAVYLCASSFIRTSGNEQFFGPGTRLTVL.

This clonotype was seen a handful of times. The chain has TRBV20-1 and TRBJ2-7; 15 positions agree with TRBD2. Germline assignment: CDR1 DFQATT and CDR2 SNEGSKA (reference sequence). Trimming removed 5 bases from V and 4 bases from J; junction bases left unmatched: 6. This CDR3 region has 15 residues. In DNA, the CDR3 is TGCAGTGCTGGACTAGCGGGAGGGCCAGGATACGAGCAGTACTTC. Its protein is CSAGLAGGPGYEQYF.

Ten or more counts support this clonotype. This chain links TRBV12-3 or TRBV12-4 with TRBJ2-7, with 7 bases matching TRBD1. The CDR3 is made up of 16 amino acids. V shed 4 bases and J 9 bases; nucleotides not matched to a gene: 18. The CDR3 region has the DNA TGTGCCAGCAGTTCCCGCTCCCGGGACAGATCAAGGAGGCAGTACTTC. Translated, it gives CASSSRSRDRSRRQYF.

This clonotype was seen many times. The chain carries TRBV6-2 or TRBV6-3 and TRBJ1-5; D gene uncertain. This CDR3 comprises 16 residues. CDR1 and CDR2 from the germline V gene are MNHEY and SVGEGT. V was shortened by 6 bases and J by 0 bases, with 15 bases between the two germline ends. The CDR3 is CASRPASVYSNQPQHF. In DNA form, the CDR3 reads TGTGCCAGCAGACCCGCGTCCGTGTATAGCAATCAGCCCCAGCATTTT.

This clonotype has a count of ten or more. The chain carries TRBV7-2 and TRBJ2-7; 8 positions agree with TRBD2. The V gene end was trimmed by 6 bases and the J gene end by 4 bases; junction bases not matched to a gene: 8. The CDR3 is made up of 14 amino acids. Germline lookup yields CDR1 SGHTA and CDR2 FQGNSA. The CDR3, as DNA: TGTGCCAGCAGTCCAGCCAGCGGGAGTTACGAGCAGTACTTC. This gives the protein CASSPASGSYEQYF.

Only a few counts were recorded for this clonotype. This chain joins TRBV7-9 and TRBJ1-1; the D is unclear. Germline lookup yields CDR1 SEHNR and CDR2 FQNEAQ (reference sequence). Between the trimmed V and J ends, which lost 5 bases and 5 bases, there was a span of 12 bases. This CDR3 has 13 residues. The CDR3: CASSDGGRTEAFF. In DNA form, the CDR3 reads TGTGCCAGCAGCGACGGTGGGCGGACTGAAGCTTTCTTT.

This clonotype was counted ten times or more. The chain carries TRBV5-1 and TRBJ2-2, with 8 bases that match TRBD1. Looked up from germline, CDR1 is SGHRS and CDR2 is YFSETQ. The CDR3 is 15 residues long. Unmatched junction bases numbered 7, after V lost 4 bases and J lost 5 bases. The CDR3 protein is CASSVQGARTGELFF. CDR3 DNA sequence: TGCGCCAGCAGCGTGCAGGGGGCGCGGACCGGGGAGCTGTTTTTT.

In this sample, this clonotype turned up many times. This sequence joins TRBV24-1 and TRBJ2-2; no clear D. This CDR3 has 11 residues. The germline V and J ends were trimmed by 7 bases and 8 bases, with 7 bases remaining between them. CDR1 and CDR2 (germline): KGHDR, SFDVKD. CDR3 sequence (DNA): TGTGCCACCAGGGGTACAGGGGAGCTGTTTTTT. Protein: CATRGTGELFF.

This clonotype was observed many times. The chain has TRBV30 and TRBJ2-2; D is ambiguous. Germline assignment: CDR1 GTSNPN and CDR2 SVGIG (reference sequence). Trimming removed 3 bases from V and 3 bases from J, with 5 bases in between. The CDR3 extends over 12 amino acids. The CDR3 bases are TGTGCCTGGAGGATAGACACCGGGGAGCTGTTTTTT. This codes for CAWRIDTGELFF.

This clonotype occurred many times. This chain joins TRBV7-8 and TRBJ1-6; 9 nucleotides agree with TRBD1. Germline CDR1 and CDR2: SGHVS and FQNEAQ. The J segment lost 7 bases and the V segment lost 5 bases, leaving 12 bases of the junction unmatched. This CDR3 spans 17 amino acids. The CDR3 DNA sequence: TGTGCCAGCAGCACAGACAGGGGGGGCGTCCGGAATTCACCCCTCCACTTT. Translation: CASSTDRGGVRNSPLHF.

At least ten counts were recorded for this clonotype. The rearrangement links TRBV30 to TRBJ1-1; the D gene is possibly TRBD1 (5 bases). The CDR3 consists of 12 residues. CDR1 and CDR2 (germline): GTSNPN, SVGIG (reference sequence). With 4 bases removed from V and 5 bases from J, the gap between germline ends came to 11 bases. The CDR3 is CAWTQGWTEAFF. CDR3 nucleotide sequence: TGTGCCTGGACTCAGGGTTGGACTGAAGCTTTCTTT. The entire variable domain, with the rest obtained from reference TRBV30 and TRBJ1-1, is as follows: SQTIHQWPATLVQPVGSPLSLECTVEGTSNPNLYWYRQAAGRGLQLLFYSVGIGQISSEVPQNLSASRPQDRQFILSSKKLLLSDSGFYLCAWTQGWTEAFFGQGTRLTVV.

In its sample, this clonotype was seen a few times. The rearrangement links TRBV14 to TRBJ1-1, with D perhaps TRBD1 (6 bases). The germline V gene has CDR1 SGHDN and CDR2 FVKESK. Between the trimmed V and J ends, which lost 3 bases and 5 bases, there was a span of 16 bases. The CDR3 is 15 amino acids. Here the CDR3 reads CASSQARGPGTEAFF. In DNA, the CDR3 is TGTGCCAGCAGCCAGGCCAGGGGCCCGGGTACTGAAGCTTTCTTT.

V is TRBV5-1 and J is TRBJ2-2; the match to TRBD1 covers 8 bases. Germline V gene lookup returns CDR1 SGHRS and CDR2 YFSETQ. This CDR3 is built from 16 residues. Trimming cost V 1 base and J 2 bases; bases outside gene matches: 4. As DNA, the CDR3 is TGCGCCAGCAGCTTGTTCGACAGGGGTAACACCGGGGAGCTGTTTTTT. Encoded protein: CASSLFDRGNTGELFF.

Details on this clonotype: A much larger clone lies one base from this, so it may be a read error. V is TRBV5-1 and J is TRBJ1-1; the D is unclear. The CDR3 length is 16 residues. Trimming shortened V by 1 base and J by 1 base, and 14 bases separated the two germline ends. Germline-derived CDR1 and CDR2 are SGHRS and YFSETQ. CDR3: CASSLRQAASNTEAFF. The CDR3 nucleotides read TGCGCCAGCAGCTTGAGACAAGCTGCATCGAACACTGAAGCTTTCTTT.

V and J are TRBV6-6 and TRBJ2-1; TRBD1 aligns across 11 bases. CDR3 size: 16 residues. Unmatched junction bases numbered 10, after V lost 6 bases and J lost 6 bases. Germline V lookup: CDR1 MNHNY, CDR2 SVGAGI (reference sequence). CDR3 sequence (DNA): TGTGCCAGCAGCCGAACCGGACAGGGGGCGCGCAATGAGCAGTTCTTC. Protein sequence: CASSRTGQGARNEQFF.

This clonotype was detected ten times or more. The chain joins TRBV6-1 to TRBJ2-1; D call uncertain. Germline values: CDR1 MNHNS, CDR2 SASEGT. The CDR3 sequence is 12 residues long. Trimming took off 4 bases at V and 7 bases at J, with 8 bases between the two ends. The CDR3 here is CASSGSRNEQFF. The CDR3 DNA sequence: TGTGCCAGCAGTGGTTCTAGGAATGAGCAGTTCTTC.

The CDR3: CASSPPGQGISNYGYTF. The CDR3 DNA sequence: TGTGCCAGCAGTCCACCGGGACAGGGAATTAGTAACTATGGCTACACCTTC. The chain carries TRBV27 and TRBJ1-2, with TRBD1 matching over 9 bases. Losses at the gene ends were 5 bases for V and 1 base for J; bases not matched to a gene: 11. Per the germline V gene, CDR1 is MNHEY and CDR2 is SMNVEV (reference sequence). This CDR3 region has 17 residues.

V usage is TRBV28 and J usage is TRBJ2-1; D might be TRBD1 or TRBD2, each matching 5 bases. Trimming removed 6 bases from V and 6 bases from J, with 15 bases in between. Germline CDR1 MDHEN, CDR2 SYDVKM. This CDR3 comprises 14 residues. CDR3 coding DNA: TGTGCCAGCAGCCGGGACGAAGGATTCAATGAGCAGTTCTTC. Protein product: CASSRDEGFNEQFF.

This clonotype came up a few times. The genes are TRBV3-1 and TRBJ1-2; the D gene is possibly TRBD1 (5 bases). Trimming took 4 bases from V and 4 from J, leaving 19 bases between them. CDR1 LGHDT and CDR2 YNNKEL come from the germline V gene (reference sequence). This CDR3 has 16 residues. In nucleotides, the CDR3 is TGTGCCAGCAGCCCCCCTGGCTGGGGGTCGCTCTATGGCTACACCTTC. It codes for CASSPPGWGSLYGYTF.

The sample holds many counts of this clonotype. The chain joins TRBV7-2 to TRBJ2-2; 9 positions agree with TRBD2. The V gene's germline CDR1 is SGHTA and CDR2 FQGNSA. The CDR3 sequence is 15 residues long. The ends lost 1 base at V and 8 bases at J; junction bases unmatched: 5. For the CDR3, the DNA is TGTGCCAGCAGCTTAGTTTCTAGCGGGAAAGGGGAGCTGTTTTTT. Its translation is CASSLVSSGKGELFF.

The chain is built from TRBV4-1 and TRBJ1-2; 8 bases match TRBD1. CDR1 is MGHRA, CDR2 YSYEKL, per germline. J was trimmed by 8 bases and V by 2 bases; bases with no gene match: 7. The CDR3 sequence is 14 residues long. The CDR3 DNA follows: TGCGCCAGCAGCCAACCTACAGGGACAGGAGGCTACACCTTC. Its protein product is CASSQPTGTGGYTF.

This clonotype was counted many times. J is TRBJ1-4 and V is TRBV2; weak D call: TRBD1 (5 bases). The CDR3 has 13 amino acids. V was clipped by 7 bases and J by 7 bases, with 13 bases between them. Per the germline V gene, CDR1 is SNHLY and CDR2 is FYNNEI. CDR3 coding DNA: TGTGCCAGCATGAACGGGAGGGGTGAAAAACTGTTTTTT. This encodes CASMNGRGEKLFF.

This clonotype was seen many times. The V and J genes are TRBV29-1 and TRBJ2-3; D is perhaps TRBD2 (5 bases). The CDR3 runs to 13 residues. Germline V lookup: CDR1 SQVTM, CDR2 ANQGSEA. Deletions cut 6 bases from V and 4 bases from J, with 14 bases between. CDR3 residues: CSVTPLGADTQYF. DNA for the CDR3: TGCAGCGTGACACCTCTGGGAGCAGATACGCAGTATTTT.

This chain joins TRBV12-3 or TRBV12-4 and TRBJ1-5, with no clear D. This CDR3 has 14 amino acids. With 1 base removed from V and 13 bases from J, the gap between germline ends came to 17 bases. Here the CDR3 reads CASSLGELRRAQHF. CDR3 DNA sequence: TGTGCCAGCAGTTTAGGAGAGTTGCGGCGGGCGCAGCATTTT.

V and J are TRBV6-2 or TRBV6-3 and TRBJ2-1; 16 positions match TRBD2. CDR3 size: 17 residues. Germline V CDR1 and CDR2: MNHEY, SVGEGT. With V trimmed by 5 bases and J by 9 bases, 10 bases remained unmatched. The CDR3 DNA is TGTGCCAGCAGTAACCGGCCGGGACTAGCGGGAGGGAGTGAGCAGTTCTTC. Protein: CASSNRPGLAGGSEQFF.

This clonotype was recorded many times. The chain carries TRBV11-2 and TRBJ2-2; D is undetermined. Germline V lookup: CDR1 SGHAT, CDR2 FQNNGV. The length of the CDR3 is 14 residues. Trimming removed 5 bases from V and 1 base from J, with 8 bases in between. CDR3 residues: CASSDYMNTGELFF. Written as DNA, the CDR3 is TGTGCCAGCAGCGATTACATGAACACCGGGGAGCTGTTTTTT.

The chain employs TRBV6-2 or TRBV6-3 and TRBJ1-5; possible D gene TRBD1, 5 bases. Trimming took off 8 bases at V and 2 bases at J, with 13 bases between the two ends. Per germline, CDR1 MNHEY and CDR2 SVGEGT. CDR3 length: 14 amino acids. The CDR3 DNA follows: TGTGCCAGCGGGAAGCAGGGAGGCAATCAGCCCCAGCATTTT. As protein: CASGKQGGNQPQHF.

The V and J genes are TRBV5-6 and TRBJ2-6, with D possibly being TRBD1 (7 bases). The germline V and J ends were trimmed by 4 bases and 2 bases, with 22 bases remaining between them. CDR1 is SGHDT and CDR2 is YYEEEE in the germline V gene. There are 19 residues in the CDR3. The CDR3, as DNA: TGTGCCAGCAGCACGAACGGAGGGACAGCCTTAGCTGGGGCCAACGTCCTGACTTTC. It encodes CASSTNGGTALAGANVLTF. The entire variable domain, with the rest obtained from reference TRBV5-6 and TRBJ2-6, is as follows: DAGVTQSPTHLIKTRGQQVTLRCSPKSGHDTVSWYQQALGQGPQFIFQYYEEEERQRGNFPDRFSGHQFPNYSSELNVNALLLGDSALYLCASSTNGGTALAGANVLTFGAGSRLTVL.

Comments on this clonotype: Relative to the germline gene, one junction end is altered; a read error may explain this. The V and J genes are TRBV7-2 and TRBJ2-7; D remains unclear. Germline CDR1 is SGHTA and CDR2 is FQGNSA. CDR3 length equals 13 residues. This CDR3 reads CASSPSAPTEHYF. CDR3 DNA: TGTGCCAGCAGCCCCTCTGCCCCCACCGAGCACTACTTC.